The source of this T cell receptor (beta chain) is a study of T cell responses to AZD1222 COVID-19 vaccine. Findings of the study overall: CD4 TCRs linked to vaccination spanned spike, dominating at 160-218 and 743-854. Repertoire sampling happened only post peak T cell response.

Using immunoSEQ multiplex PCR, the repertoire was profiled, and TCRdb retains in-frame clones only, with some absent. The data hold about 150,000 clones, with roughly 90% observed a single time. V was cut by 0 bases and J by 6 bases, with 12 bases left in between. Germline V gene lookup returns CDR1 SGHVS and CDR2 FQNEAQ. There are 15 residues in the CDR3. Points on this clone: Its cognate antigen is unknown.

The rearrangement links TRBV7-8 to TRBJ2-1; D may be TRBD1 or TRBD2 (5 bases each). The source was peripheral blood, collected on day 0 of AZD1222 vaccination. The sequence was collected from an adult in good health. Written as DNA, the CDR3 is TGTGCCAGCAGCTTAGCTCTCGGGACCAGCAATGAGCAGTTCTTC. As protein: CASSLALGTSNEQFF.